The 31 T cell receptor beta chains given below trace back to one sample, sequenced in a study of T-cell reconstitution after alpha-beta-depleted transplantation in children. Preparing the TCRbeta library involved the use of unique molecular identifiers. TCRdb passed the PCR reads through MiXCR, listing each CDR3 protein once. The sample has hundreds of thousands of distinct CDR3 sequences; around 10% are singletons. Sequences were derived from PBMCs from the stem cell graft donor, sampled from the stem cell graft. These receptors were collected from a human donor who donated a stem cell graft to a child with acute lymphoblastic leukemia.

At least ten counts were recorded for this clonotype. The genes are TRBV12-3 or TRBV12-4 and TRBJ1-5; D gene unclear. The ends were cut back, 6 bases at V and 1 base at J, with 4 bases in the middle. This CDR3 region has 12 residues. The CDR3 reads CASRDSNQPQHF. The DNA of the CDR3 is TGTGCCAGCAGGGACAGCAATCAGCCCCAGCATTTT.

This clonotype has at least ten counts. The chain joins TRBV7-2 to TRBJ2-4; D may be TRBD2 (7 bases). The CDR3 contains 16 residues. Trimming shortened V by 5 bases and J by 0 bases, and 14 bases separated the two germline ends. CDR1 is SGHTA and CDR2 is FQGNSA in the germline V gene. The CDR3 region has the DNA TGTGCCAGCAGCCGGGGGGCAGCCCTAGCCAAAAACATTCAGTACTTC. Amino acids: CASSRGAALAKNIQYF.

This clonotype was found many times. The rearrangement uses TRBV15 and TRBJ2-2, with a possible D match to TRBD2 (5 bases). Germline CDR1 LNHNV, CDR2 YYDKDF (reference sequence). V lost 6 bases and J 1 base, leaving 12 bases between the germline ends. The CDR3 spans 15 residues. In nucleotides, the CDR3 is TGTGCCACCAGTCTCTCGCGGGTGAACACCGGGGAGCTGTTTTTT. Its protein is CATSLSRVNTGELFF.

The chain is built from TRBV15 and TRBJ2-5, with TRBD1 identical over 10 bases. Germline V gene data show CDR1 as LNHNV and CDR2 as YYDKDF (reference sequence). The ends lost 10 bases at V and 4 bases at J; junction bases unmatched: 18. This CDR3 spans 17 amino acids. The CDR3 region is CASRKKRGQGLGETQYF. DNA of the CDR3: TGTGCCAGCAGAAAAAAACGGGGACAGGGGTTGGGAGAGACCCAGTACTTC. Combining the CDR3 with reference TRBV15 and TRBJ2-5 gives the whole variable domain DAMVIQNPRYQVTQFGKPVTLSCSQTLNHNVMYWYQQKSSQAPKLLFHYYDKDFNNEADTPDNFQSRRPNTSFCFLDIRSPGLGDTAMYLCASRKKRGQGLGETQYFGPGTRLLVL.

In this sample, this clonotype turned up a few times. The chain links TRBV5-6 to TRBJ2-2; 9 bases fit TRBD1. This CDR3 is built from 15 residues. The germline CDR1 and CDR2 sequences are SGHDT and YYEEEE. V lost 4 bases to trimming and J lost 4 bases; unmatched junction nucleotides: 5. The DNA of the CDR3 is TGTGCCAGCAGCAAGGGGACAGGGCGCACCGGGGAGCTGTTTTTT. Its translation: CASSKGTGRTGELFF.

This clonotype has more than one count but fewer than ten. V usage is TRBV10-3 and J usage is TRBJ1-1, with D possibly TRBD1 on 5 matching bases. The CDR3 has 14 amino acids. V lost 3 bases and J lost 1, with 9 bases in between. Germline assignment: CDR1 ENHRY and CDR2 SYGVKD. Here the CDR3 reads CAISDLGTNTEAFF. CDR3 DNA sequence: TGTGCCATCAGTGACCTCGGGACGAACACTGAAGCTTTCTTT.

A note on this clonotype: With a much larger clone just one base away, this may be a read error. The CDR3 carries no conserved terminal phenylalanine or tryptophan, so it likely arises from a read error. The chain carries TRBV6-4 and TRBJ2-1; TRBD1 is a possible D gene (5 bases). Germline V gives CDR1 MRHNA, CDR2 SNTAGT. This CDR3 is 13 amino acids long. Trimming left V 6 bases short and J 4 bases short, with 10 bases between. CDR3: CASSEDTYNEQFL. For the CDR3, the DNA is TGTGCCAGCAGCGAGGACACTTACAATGAGCAGTTCCTC.

This clonotype was counted between two and nine times. This chain connects TRBV30 to TRBJ2-1; D remains ambiguous. The CDR3 length is 13 residues. The V and J ends lost 0 bases and 4 bases respectively, with 7 bases between them. Per the germline V gene, CDR1 is GTSNPN and CDR2 is SVGIG (reference sequence). CDR3 residues: CAWSVGAYNEQFF. CDR3 nucleotides: TGTGCCTGGAGTGTGGGTGCTTACAATGAGCAGTTCTTC. Filled out from reference TRBV30 and TRBJ2-1, the complete variable domain reads SQTIHQWPATLVQPVGSPLSLECTVEGTSNPNLYWYRQAAGRGLQLLFYSVGIGQISSEVPQNLSASRPQDRQFILSSKKLLLSDSGFYLCAWSVGAYNEQFFGPGTRLTVL.

In its sample, this clonotype was seen many times. This chain uses TRBV6-5 with TRBJ2-3; 8 bases are a match to TRBD1. The germline CDR1 and CDR2 sequences are MNHEY and SVGAGI. V trimming: 4 bases; J trimming: 4 bases; junction bases outside the gene matches: 4. The CDR3 consists of 14 residues. The CDR3 nucleotides are TGTGCCAGCAGTTGGGGGACAGGCGCAGATACGCAGTATTTT. The encoded protein is CASSWGTGADTQYF.

This clonotype was seen repeatedly, ten times or more. The chain employs TRBV10-2 and TRBJ1-5; 10 positions agree with TRBD1. V gave up 8 bases and J gave up 7 bases; unmatched junction bases: 8. The CDR3 has 14 residues. Germline V gene lookup returns CDR1 WSHSY and CDR2 SAAADI. The CDR3 region has the DNA TGCGCCAGCGGCCATGGACAGGGGGGCCAGCCCCAGCATTTT. Translating it yields CASGHGQGGQPQHF.

The sample holds many counts of this clonotype. The chain uses TRBV5-1 and TRBJ1-1, with 8 bases identical to TRBD1. The germline gives CDR1 SGHRS, CDR2 YFSETQ. CDR3 length equals 14 residues. The V gene end was trimmed by 3 bases and the J gene end by 1 base; junction bases not matched to a gene: 2. The DNA for the CDR3 is TGCGCCAGCAGCTACGGGACAGGGAACACTGAAGCTTTCTTT. This gives the protein CASSYGTGNTEAFF.

Ten or more counts support this clonotype. The chain recombines TRBV7-9 with TRBJ2-7; D call uncertain. Germline V CDR1 and CDR2: SEHNR, FQNEAQ (reference sequence). This CDR3 is built from 13 residues. V lost 3 bases to trimming and J lost 3 bases, with 9 bases between them. The CDR3 here is CASSFADFYEQYF. CDR3 sequence (DNA): TGTGCCAGCAGCTTCGCCGACTTCTACGAGCAGTACTTC.

The sample holds many counts of this clonotype. The J gene is TRBJ2-2, the V gene TRBV12-3 or TRBV12-4, with 7 bases matching TRBD1. This CDR3 is 16 amino acids long. V dropped 6 bases and J dropped 6; count of bases not matched to a gene: 13. The CDR3 DNA reads TGTGCCAGCAGCCTTTTGACAGGGAGCTGGCCCGGGGAGCTGTTTTTT. Translated: CASSLLTGSWPGELFF.

This clonotype came up many times. The chain has TRBV29-1 and TRBJ2-3, with D possibly matching TRBD2 (5 bases). CDR3 length: 12 amino acids. Trimming removed 6 bases at V and 3 bases at J, with 10 bases between. The V gene's germline CDR1 is SQVTM and CDR2 ANQGSEA. The CDR3 sequence is CSVNRGTDTQYF. The CDR3 DNA reads as TGCAGCGTGAATCGCGGGACAGATACGCAGTATTTT.

This clonotype was seen ten or more times. The CDR3 loop reads CASSQTSYNEQFF. The CDR3 DNA follows: TGTGCCAGCAGCCAGACCTCCTACAATGAGCAGTTCTTC. The chain couples TRBV3-1 to TRBJ2-1; D is uncertain. From germline, CDR1 is LGHDT and CDR2 YNNKEL (reference sequence). V dropped 3 bases and J dropped 0 bases, with 3 bases sitting between them. The CDR3 loop spans 13 amino acids.

The DNA of the CDR3 is TGTGCCAGCAGCTTCTCGACAGGGACCACTGAAGCTTTCTTT. Translated: CASSFSTGTTEAFF. The chain has TRBV7-9 and TRBJ1-1, with 7 positions matching TRBD1. This CDR3 has 14 residues. Germline CDR1 and CDR2: SEHNR and FQNEAQ (reference sequence). V was pared by 3 bases and J by 4 bases, with 5 bases of the junction left unmatched.

In the case of this clonotype: Possible read error: a much larger clone is one base away. The chain links TRBV30 to TRBJ1-1; 7 nucleotides align to TRBD1. This CDR3 comprises 15 residues. Germline V lookup: CDR1 GTSNPN, CDR2 SVGIG (reference sequence). V gave up 3 bases and J gave up 3 bases; unmatched junction bases: 10. This CDR3 is CAWRPWDSIYTEAFF. The CDR3 DNA reads TGTGCCTGGAGGCCTTGGGACAGCATATACACTGAAGCTTTCTTT.

In this sample, this clonotype turned up many times. The rearrangement joins TRBV5-1 to TRBJ2-5; a possible D gene is TRBD1 (6 bases). From germline, CDR1 is SGHRS and CDR2 YFSETQ. The ends were cut back, 7 bases at V and 1 base at J, with 17 bases in the middle. The CDR3 totals 15 residues. The CDR3 loop reads CASYKGQSFQETQYF. In DNA form, the CDR3 reads TGCGCCAGCTACAAAGGACAGAGCTTCCAAGAGACCCAGTACTTC.

V usage is TRBV4-1 and J usage is TRBJ2-1; 7 bases agree with TRBD1. Per the germline V gene, CDR1 is MGHRA and CDR2 is YSYEKL. The CDR3 sequence is 17 residues long. With 4 bases clipped from V and 0 bases from J, the junction kept 9 bases outside the gene matches. The CDR3, as DNA: TGCGCCAGCAGCCTCGAGGGACAGCTCAGCTCCTACAATGAGCAGTTCTTC. Amino acid sequence: CASSLEGQLSSYNEQFF.

Notes on this clonotype: This may stem from a read error, because a much larger clone lies one nucleotide away. CDR3 region: CASSSGGGNEPQHF. DNA for the CDR3: TGCGCCAGCAGCTCGGGCGGTGGCAATGAGCCCCAGCATTTT. This rearrangement joins TRBV5-1 to TRBJ1-5; no firm D call. Germline-derived CDR1 and CDR2 are SGHRS and YFSETQ. This CDR3 is built from 14 residues.

This chain links TRBV29-1 with TRBJ2-2; 9 positions agree with TRBD2. This CDR3 has 13 amino acids. Germline V CDR1 and CDR2: SQVTM, ANQGSEA. J was trimmed by 5 bases and V by 5 bases; bases with no gene match: 3. The CDR3: CSVSRGGTGELFF. The CDR3 bases are TGCAGCGTTTCGCGGGGGGGTACCGGGGAGCTGTTTTTT.

This clonotype was observed many times. The rearrangement links TRBV4-3 to TRBJ2-2; the match to TRBD2 covers 12 bases. Germline V gene lookup returns CDR1 LGHNA and CDR2 YSLEER. The junction had 10 bases not matched to a gene; V was cut back by 2 bases and J by 3 bases. This CDR3 has 19 amino acids. This CDR3 reads CASSQSSGGASVDTGELFF. Written as DNA, the CDR3 is TGCGCCAGCAGCCAATCTAGCGGGGGGGCCTCGGTTGACACCGGGGAGCTGTTTTTT.

The CDR3 loop is CATSRDALGTEAFF. The CDR3 DNA is TGTGCCACCAGCAGAGATGCCTTGGGCACTGAAGCTTTCTTT. The chain uses TRBV15 and TRBJ1-1, with D unresolved. V was clipped by 0 bases and J by 4 bases, with 9 bases between them. The germline V gene has CDR1 LNHNV and CDR2 YYDKDF (reference sequence). CDR3 length: 14 amino acids.

In this sample, this clonotype turned up many times. The chain carries TRBV27 and TRBJ2-2; D is undetermined. V lost 2 bases, J lost 2 bases, and 9 bases lay in between. The CDR3 sequence is 15 residues long. Germline CDR1 and CDR2: MNHEY and SMNVEV (reference sequence). CDR3 sequence reads: CASSLGRLNTGELFF. The CDR3 bases are TGTGCCAGCAGTTTAGGAAGGCTCAACACCGGGGAGCTGTTTTTT.

Many counts were recorded for this clonotype. V is TRBV24-1 and J is TRBJ2-5, with TRBD1 matching over 7 bases. Germline V gene lookup returns CDR1 KGHDR and CDR2 SFDVKD. This CDR3 region has 13 residues. V was pared by 6 bases and J by 4 bases, with 4 bases of the junction left unmatched. The CDR3 region has the DNA TGTGCCACCAGTTCGGGACAGCGAGAGACCCAGTACTTC. It encodes CATSSGQRETQYF.

This clonotype was detected many times. The chain carries TRBV5-1 and TRBJ2-5; 7 bases match TRBD2. Germline CDR1 is SGHRS and CDR2 is YFSETQ. Trimming cost V 1 base and J 4 bases; bases outside gene matches: 10. This CDR3 comprises 16 residues. CDR3 sequence: CASSLYSLAVTETQYF. In DNA form, the CDR3 reads TGCGCCAGCAGCTTGTACAGCCTAGCGGTGACAGAGACCCAGTACTTC.

This clonotype has a count of ten or more. This chain connects TRBV5-1 to TRBJ2-5; D may be TRBD1 (5 bases). The CDR3 has 16 residues. Trimming removed 0 bases from V and 2 bases from J, with 14 bases in between. The germline V gene encodes CDR1 SGHRS and CDR2 YFSETQ. The CDR3: CASSLVAWKGQETQYF. As DNA, the CDR3 is TGCGCCAGCAGCTTGGTGGCTTGGAAGGGGCAAGAGACCCAGTACTTC.

The sample holds a few counts of this clonotype. The genes are TRBV18 and TRBJ1-1; D is unresolved. V was shortened by 1 base and J by 1 base, with 4 bases between the two germline ends. The CDR3 spans 13 residues. The germline gives CDR1 KGHSH, CDR2 LQKENI. The CDR3 protein is CASSPQENTEAFF. CDR3 sequence (DNA): TGTGCCAGCTCACCACAGGAGAACACTGAAGCTTTCTTT.

This clonotype came up a few times. V usage is TRBV5-1 and J usage is TRBJ1-4; perhaps TRBD1 as D (6 bases). Trimming pared 1 base from V and 8 bases from J, leaving 15 bases between. The germline CDR1 and CDR2 sequences are SGHRS and YFSETQ. CDR3 length: 15 residues. The CDR3 coding sequence is TGCGCCAGCAGCTTGCGTGGGGGGCTAGAAGAAAAACTGTTTTTT. Protein: CASSLRGGLEEKLFF.

The genes are TRBV29-1 and TRBJ1-1; 9 bases fit TRBD1. Germline V gene data show CDR1 as SQVTM and CDR2 as ANQGSEA. After removal of 6 bases from V and 3 bases from J, the junction contained 2 bases not matched to a gene. There are 12 residues in the CDR3. The CDR3 DNA follows: TGCAGCGTGGGACAGGGTGACACTGAAGCTTTCTTT. Its protein is CSVGQGDTEAFF.

This clonotype was recorded a few times. The V call is TRBV7-2, the J call TRBJ1-1, with 7 bases identical to TRBD1. Germline V CDR1 and CDR2: SGHTA, FQGNSA. The CDR3 covers 13 residues. J gave up 6 bases and V 6 bases, and 7 bases lay outside the gene matches. The CDR3 DNA is TGTGCCAGCAGTCGCCAGGGGGGGGCTGAAGCTTTCTTT. Residues: CASSRQGGAEAFF.